Listed here is a single T cell receptor (beta chain). As originally analysed: Scientists estimated how many nucleated cells there were by amplifying reference gene primers. The method was immunoSEQ multiplex PCR; TCRdb's version includes in-frame clones alone and lacks a portion of them. V and J calls and clone size are given by that table; D and trimming were obtained from the DNA. This table holds 160,000 or so clones, approximately 81% found once. The record originates from a study of blood T cell repertoires in COVID-19. Study context: Both acute and convalescent COVID-19 samples were obtained from the United States, Italy and Spain.

The receptor's source is a woman aged 45-60 years who had recovered from COVID-19. Sequencing was done on a sample of PBMCs or T cells enriched from blood (not recorded which).

Written as DNA, the CDR3 is TGTGCCAGCAGCTTATGGACAGGGGGCGCGGAGACCCAGTACTTC. As protein: CASSLWTGGAETQYF. This chain connects TRBV7-2 to TRBJ2-5, with TRBD1 identical over 11 bases. Germline CDR1 and CDR2: SGHTA and FQGNSA. J lost 5 bases, V lost 2 bases, and 4 bases had no gene match. The CDR3 has 15 residues. Full variable domain (rest looked up from reference TRBV7-2 and TRBJ2-5): GAGVSQSPSNKVTEKGKDVELRCDPISGHTALYWYRQSLGQGLEFLIYFQGNSAPDKSGLPSDRFSAERTGGSVSTLTIQRTQQEDSAVYLCASSLWTGGAETQYFGPGTRLLVL.